This T cell receptor (beta chain) was profiled in a study of Ad26.COV2.S vaccination and SARS-CoV-2 variants (dated by TCRdb to 2020 to 2022). Broadly, across the study: TCRbeta repertoire sequencing served as the tool for gauging how specific and how broad the SARS-CoV-2-reactive T cell receptors were following Ad26.COV2.S vaccination. A total of approximately 30 samples were included in the TCR-sequenced set, comprising some 20 Ad26.COV2.S vaccine recipients, 5 placebo recipients and 8 SARS-CoV-2 convalescent individuals.

Relative to germline, V is missing 4 bases and J is missing 6 bases, with 8 bases of the junction outside any gene match. Via the germline V gene, CDR1 is LGHNA and CDR2 YSLEER. Taken from cysteine to phenylalanine, the CDR3 has 14 residues. Just the 42-base CDR3 DNA is kept, in frame starting at base 1. The immunoSEQ Assay was used to sequence TCRbeta CDR3 regions. After extraction, genomic DNA underwent amplification by bias-controlled multiplex PCR, followed by high-throughput sequencing. As for the original processing: To quantify the absolute abundance of each unique TCRbeta CDR3 region, sequences were collapsed and filtered. T cell fraction was estimated by normalization of TCRbeta template counts to usable DNA, with usable DNA being measured through amplification of reference genes present in all nucleated cells. Repertoire TCRs were annotated as SARS-CoV-2-specific when V gene, CDR3 amino acid sequence and J gene were exactly matched to a known reactive TCR set. The reference SARS-CoV-2 TCR set came from MIRA and was filtered for enrichment in COVID-19-positive ImmuneCODE repertoires, removing public or cross-reactive TCRs. Based on the MIRA antigens, annotated TCRs were further analysed at the level of specific ORF or position within ORF. Depth was the summed frequency of annotated unique rearrangements, while breadth was defined as annotated unique rearrangements over total unique productive rearrangements. Two-sided Wilcoxon rank-sum tests were applied when comparing TCR breadth between groups. As stored in TCRdb, this immuneACCESS dataset retains in-frame rearrangements with V and J assigned. A fraction of the clones does not appear; measured against another copy, unresolved V genes explain less than half of the discrepancy, and the remainder lacks a known reason. V and J calls and clone size are those listed in that table; D and trimming were worked out from the DNA. A total of roughly 150,000 clones appear in this sample, 86% of them only once. 5% of the sample belongs to the ten largest clones.

What the authors observed across the whole study: After vaccination, substantial breadth of spike-specific CD8+ and CD4+ T cell responses was reported. It was noted by the authors that total T cell responses may have been underestimated by the TCR breadth and depth analyses. Ad26.COV2.S recipients had higher spike-specific TCR breadth than placebo recipients (P = 0.0014). Comparable non-spike TCR breadth was observed between vaccine and placebo recipients, consistent with only spike being contained in the vaccine.

Concerning this clone: The antigen this receptor binds is unknown. No much larger clonotype is one base removed from it; base qualities were not supplied.

What this sample's time point label stands for: individuals recovered from natural SARS-CoV-2 infection. This receptor was obtained from a human donor who had recovered from COVID-19. The chain employs TRBV4-3 and TRBJ1-2; the junction holds 7 bases that match TRBD1. The specimen was peripheral blood, collected after recovery from COVID-19. The CDR3 protein is CASSRTGQFDGYTF. In nucleotide form, the sequence is TGCGCCAGCAGCCGAACGGGACAGTTCGATGGCTACACCTTC.